The clone carrying this T cell receptor (beta chain) was counted a single time. What it binds is not known. Germline CDR1 and CDR2: SGHTA and FQGNSA. J lost 2 bases, V lost 1 base, and 6 bases had no gene match. CDR3 size: 17 residues. TCRdb keeps only in-frame clones here, not all; method: immunoSEQ multiplex PCR. The sample lists fewer than 350,000 clones, around 90% occurring once. Combination of CD45RO+ cells with CCR7-negative CD45RA+ TemRA cells was used for CD8 memory. This specimen belongs to a study of shared clonotypes between healthy human individuals. Study-level results: Rarefaction demonstrated incomplete sorted-subset sequencing despite large depth. Some clonotypes were shared by all four sorted-subset donors, while others were not shared. The non-shared ones had lower generation probabilities than the shared ones.

This TCR came from a man in his late teens or twenties in good health. Sequencing was carried out using memory CD8+ T cells sorted from blood. The sample's subset: CD45RO+ cells pooled with CCR7-negative TemRA cells. The chain joins TRBV7-2 to TRBJ2-2; 8 bases map to TRBD1. The CDR3 DNA is TGTGCCAGCAGCTTAGATCCGGGACAGGAAAACACCGGGGAGCTGTTTTTT. Its translation is CASSLDPGQENTGELFF.